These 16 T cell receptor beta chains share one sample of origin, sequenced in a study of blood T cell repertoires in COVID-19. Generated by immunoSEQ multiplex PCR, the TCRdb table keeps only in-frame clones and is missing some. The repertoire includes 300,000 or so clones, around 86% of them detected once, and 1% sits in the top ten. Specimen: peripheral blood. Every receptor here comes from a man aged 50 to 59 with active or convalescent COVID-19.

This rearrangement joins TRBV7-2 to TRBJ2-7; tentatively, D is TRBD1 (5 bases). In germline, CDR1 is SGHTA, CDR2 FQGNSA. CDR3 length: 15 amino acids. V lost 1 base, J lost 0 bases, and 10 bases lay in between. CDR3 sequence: CASSLVQGGSYEQYF. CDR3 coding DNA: TGTGCCAGCAGCTTAGTCCAGGGTGGCTCCTACGAGCAGTACTTC.

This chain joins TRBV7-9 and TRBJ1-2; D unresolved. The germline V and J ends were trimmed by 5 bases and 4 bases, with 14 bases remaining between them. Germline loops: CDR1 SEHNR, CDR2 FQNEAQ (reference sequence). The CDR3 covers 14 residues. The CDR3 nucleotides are TGTGCCAGCAGCCGCTCCGAAGCATTCTATGGCTACACCTTC. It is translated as CASSRSEAFYGYTF.

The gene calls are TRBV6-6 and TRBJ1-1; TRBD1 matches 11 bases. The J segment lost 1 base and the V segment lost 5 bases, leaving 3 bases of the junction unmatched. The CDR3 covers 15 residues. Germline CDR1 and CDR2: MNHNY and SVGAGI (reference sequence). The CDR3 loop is CASSAGTGGNTEAFF. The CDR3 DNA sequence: TGTGCCAGCAGTGCCGGGACAGGGGGGAACACTGAAGCTTTCTTT.

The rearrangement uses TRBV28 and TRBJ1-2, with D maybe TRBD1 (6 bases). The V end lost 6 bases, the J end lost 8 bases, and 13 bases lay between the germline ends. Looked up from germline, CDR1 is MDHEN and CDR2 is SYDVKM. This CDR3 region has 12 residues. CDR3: CASSLQGGGYTF. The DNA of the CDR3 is TGTGCCAGCAGCCTACAGGGCGGCGGCTACACCTTC.

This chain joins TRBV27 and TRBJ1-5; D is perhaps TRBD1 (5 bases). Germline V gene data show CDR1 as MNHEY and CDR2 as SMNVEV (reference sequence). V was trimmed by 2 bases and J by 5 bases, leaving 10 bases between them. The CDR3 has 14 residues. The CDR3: CASSLRGIYQPQHF. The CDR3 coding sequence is TGTGCCAGCAGTTTAAGGGGAATCTATCAGCCCCAGCATTTT.

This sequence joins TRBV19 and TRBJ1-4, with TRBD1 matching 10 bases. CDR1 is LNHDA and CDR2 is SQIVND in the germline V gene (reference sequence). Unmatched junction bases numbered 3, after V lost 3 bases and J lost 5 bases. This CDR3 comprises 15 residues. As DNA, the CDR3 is TGTGCCAGTAGTATTATGGGACAGGGGAATGAAAAACTGTTTTTT. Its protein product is CASSIMGQGNEKLFF.

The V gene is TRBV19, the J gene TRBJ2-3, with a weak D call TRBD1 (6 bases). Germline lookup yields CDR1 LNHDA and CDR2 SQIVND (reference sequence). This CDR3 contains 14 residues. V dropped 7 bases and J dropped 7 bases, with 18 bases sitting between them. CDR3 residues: CASKEAQGRNTQYF. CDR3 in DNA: TGTGCCAGTAAGGAAGCGCAGGGGCGGAATACGCAGTATTTT.

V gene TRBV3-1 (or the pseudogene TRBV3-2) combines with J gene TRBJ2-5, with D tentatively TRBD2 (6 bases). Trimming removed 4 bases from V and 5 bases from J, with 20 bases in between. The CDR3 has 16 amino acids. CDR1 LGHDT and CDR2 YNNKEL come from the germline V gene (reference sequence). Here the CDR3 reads CASSPQSAVAGETQYF. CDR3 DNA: TGTGCCAGCAGCCCACAGTCCGCAGTCGCGGGGGAGACCCAGTACTTC.

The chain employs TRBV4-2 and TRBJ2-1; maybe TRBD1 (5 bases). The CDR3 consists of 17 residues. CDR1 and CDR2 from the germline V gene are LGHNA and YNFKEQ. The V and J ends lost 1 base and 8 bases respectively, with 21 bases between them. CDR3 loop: CASSQGFTGRIPHEQFF. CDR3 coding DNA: TGTGCCAGCAGCCAAGGGTTTACAGGTAGGATCCCCCATGAGCAGTTCTTC.

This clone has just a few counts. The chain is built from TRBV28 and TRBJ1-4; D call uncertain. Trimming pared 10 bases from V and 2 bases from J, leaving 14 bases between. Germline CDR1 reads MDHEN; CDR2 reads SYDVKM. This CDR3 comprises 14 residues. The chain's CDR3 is CATGVGFTNEKLFF. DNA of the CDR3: TGTGCCACCGGGGTGGGGTTTACTAATGAAAAACTGTTTTTT.

The CDR3 coding sequence is TGTGCCAGCAGTTTTTTCAGGGGGCTGAATGAAAAACTGTTTTTT. It encodes CASSFFRGLNEKLFF. The chain combines TRBV28 with TRBJ1-4, with TRBD1 matching over 8 bases. CDR3 length: 15 amino acids. The V gene's germline CDR1 is MDHEN and CDR2 SYDVKM. The J segment lost 5 bases and the V segment lost 3 bases, leaving 5 bases of the junction unmatched.

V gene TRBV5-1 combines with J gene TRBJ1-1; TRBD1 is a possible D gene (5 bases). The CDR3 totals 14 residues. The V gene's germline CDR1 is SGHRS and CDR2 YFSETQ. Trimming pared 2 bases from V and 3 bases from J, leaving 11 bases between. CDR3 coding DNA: TGCGCCAGCAGCTTCCAGGGTGAGGACACTGAAGCTTTCTTT. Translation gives CASSFQGEDTEAFF.

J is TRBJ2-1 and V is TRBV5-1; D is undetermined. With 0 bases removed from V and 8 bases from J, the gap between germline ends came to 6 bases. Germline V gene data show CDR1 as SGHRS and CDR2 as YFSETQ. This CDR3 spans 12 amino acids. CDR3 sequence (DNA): TGCGCCAGCAGCTTGGCCCAGGATGAGCAGTTCTTC. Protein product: CASSLAQDEQFF.

CDR3 coding DNA: TGCAGCGTCGGGACTAGCGGGGGCCGCACAGATACGCAGTATTTT. The encoded protein is CSVGTSGGRTDTQYF. V usage is TRBV29-1 and J usage is TRBJ2-3, with 14 bases that match TRBD2. The germline gives CDR1 SQVTM, CDR2 ANQGSEA. The CDR3 is 15 residues long. The ends lost 6 bases at V and 1 base at J; junction bases unmatched: 3.

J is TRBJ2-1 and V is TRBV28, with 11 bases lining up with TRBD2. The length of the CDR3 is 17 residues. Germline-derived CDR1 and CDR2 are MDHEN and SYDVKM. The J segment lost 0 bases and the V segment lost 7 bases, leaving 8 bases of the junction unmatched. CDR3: CASTSSGRPSSYNEQFF. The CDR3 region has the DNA TGTGCCAGCACTTCTAGCGGGAGGCCGAGCTCCTACAATGAGCAGTTCTTC.

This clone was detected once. The CDR3 coding sequence is TGTGCCAGCAGTCTTTCTAGAGTAGCCAATGAGCAGTTCTTC. Its translation is CASSLSRVANEQFF. The rearrangement uses TRBV2 and TRBJ2-1; D is ambiguous. V shed 5 bases and J shed 6 bases, with 14 bases lying between them. Germline lookup yields CDR1 SNHLY and CDR2 FYNNEI. The CDR3 runs to 14 residues.